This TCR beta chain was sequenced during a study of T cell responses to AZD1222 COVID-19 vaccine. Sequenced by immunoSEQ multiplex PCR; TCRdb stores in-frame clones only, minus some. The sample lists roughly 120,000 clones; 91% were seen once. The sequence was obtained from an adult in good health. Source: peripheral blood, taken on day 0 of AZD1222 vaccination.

The CDR3 reads CASSLRTGSSNEQFF. CDR3 DNA: TGTGCCAGCAGTCTAAGGACAGGGAGCTCCAATGAGCAGTTCTTC. The chain joins TRBV27 to TRBJ2-1, with TRBD1 matching 8 bases. Unmatched junction bases numbered 9, after V lost 5 bases and J lost 6 bases. CDR3 length: 15 amino acids. Germline V gene lookup returns CDR1 MNHEY and CDR2 SMNVEV (reference sequence).